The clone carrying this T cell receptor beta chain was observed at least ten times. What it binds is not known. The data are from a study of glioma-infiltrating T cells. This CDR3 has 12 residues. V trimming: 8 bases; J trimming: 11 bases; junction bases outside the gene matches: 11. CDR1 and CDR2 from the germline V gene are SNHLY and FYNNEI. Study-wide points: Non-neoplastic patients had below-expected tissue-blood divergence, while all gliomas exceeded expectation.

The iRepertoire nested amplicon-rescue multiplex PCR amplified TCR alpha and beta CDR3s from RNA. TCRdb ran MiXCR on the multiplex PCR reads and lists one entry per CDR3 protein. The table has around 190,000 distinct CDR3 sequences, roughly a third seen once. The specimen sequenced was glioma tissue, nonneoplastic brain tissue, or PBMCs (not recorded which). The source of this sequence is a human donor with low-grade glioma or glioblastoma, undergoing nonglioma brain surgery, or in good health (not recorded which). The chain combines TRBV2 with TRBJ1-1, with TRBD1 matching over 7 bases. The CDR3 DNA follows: TGTGCCAGCGAGCAGGGGGAAGCGGTCGCTTTCTTT. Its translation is CASEQGEAVAFF.